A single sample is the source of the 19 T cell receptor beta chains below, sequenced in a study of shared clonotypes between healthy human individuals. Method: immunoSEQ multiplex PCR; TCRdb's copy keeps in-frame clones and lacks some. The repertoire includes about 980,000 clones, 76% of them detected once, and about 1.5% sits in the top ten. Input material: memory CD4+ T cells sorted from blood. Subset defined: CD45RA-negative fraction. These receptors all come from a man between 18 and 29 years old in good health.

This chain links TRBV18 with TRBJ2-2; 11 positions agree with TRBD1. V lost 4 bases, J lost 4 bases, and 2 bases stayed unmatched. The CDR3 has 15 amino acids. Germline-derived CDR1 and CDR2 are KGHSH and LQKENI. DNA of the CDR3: TGTGCCAGCTCACTCGGGACAGGGGGCACCGGGGAGCTGTTTTTT. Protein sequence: CASSLGTGGTGELFF. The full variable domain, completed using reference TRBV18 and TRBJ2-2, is NAGVMQNPRHLVRRRGQEARLRCSPMKGHSHVYWYRQLPEEGLKFMVYLQKENIIDESGMPKERFSAEFPKEGPSILRIQQVVRGDSAAYFCASSLGTGGTGELFFGEGSRLTVL.

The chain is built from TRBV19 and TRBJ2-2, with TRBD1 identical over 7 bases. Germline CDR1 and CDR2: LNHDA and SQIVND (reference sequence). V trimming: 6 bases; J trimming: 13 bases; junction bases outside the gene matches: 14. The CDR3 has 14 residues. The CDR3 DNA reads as TGTGCCAGTAGGGACGACAGGGCTGACCCCGGGCTGTTTTTT. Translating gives CASRDDRADPGLFF.

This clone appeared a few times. CDR3 in DNA: TGTGCCAGCAGCGCAGGGGGCTTTGGTCAGCCCCAGCATTTT. The encoded protein is CASSAGGFGQPQHF. J is TRBJ1-5 and V is TRBV28; 8 bases match TRBD1. The CDR3 sequence is 14 residues long. CDR1 MDHEN and CDR2 SYDVKM come from the germline V gene. V was pared by 6 bases and J by 6 bases, with 7 bases of the junction left unmatched.

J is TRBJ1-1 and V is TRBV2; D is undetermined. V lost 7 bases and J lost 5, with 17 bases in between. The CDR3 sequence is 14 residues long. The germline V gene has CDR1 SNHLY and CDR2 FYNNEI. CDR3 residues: CASTQSTLVTEAFF. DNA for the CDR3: TGTGCCAGCACCCAGTCAACTTTGGTTACTGAAGCTTTCTTT.

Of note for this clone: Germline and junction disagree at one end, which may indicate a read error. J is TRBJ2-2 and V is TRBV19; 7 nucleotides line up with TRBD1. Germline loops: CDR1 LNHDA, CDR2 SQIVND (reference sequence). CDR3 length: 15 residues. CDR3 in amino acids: CAGSIEAGGTGELFF. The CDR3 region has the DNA TGTGCCGGTAGTATAGAGGCAGGGGGCACCGGGGAGCTGTTTTTT.

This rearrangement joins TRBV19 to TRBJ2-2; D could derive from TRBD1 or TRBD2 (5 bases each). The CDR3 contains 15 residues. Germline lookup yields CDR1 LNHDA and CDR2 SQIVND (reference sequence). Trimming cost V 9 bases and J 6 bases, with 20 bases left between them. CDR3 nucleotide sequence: TGTGCCAGCGAGCTGGGGACCTCATCGGCCGGGGAGCTGTTTTTT. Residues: CASELGTSSAGELFF.

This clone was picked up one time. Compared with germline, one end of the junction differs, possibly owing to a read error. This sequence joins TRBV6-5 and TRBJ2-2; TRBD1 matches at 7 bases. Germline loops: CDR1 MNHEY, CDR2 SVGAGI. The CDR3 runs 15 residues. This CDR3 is CASSPGTVNTRELFF. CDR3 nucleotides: TGTGCCAGCAGTCCCGGGACAGTAAACACCAGGGAGCTGTTTTTT.

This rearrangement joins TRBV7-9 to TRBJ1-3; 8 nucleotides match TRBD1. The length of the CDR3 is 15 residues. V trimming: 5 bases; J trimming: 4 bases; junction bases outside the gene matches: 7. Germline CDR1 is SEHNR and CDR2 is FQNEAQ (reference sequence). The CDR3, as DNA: TGTGCCAGCAGCCGGGACAGGTCGGGGGGAAACACCATATATTTT. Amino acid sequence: CASSRDRSGGNTIYF.

This CDR3 reads CASSPFGTGTHEQYF. As DNA, the CDR3 is TGTGCCAGCTCACCATTCGGGACAGGGACCCACGAGCAGTACTTC. V gene TRBV18 combines with J gene TRBJ2-7, with 9 bases identical to TRBD1. The CDR3 totals 15 residues. Losses at the gene ends were 2 bases for V and 5 bases for J; bases not matched to a gene: 7. The V gene's germline CDR1 is KGHSH and CDR2 LQKENI.

CDR3 protein: CASSPTGPVNEQFF. The CDR3, as DNA: TGTGCCAGCAGCCCAACCGGACCGGTCAATGAGCAGTTCTTC. The chain is built from TRBV5-6 and TRBJ2-1; D gene uncertain. V shed 4 bases and J shed 6 bases, with 14 bases lying between them. This CDR3 region has 14 residues. Per germline, CDR1 SGHDT and CDR2 YYEEEE.

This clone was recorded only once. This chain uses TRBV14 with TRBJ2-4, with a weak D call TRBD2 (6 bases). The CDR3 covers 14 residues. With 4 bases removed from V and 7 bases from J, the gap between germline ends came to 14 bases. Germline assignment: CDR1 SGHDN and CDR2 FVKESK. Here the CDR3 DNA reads TGTGCCAGCAGCCGCCGGGACTCCGGGAACATTCAGTACTTC. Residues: CASSRRDSGNIQYF.

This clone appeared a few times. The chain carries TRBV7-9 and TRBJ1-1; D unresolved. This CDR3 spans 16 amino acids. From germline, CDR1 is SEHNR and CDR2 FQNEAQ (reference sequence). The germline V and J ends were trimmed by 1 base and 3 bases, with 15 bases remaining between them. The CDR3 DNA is TGTGCCAGCAGCTTAGGGTTCAGCGGCTCGGACACTGAAGCTTTCTTT. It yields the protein CASSLGFSGSDTEAFF. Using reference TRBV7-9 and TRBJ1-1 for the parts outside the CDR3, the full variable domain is DTGVSQNPRHKITKRGQNVTFRCDPISEHNRLYWYRQTLGQGPEFLTYFQNEAQLEKSRLLSDRFSAERPKGSFSTLEIQRTEQGDSAMYLCASSLGFSGSDTEAFFGQGTRLTVV.

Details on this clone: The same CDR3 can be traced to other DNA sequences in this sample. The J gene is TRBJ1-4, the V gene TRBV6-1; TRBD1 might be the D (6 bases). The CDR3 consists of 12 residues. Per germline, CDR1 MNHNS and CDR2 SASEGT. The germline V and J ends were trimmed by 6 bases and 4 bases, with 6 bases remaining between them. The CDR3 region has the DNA TGTGCCAGCAGACAGGGTAATGAAAAACTGTTTTTT. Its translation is CASRQGNEKLFF.

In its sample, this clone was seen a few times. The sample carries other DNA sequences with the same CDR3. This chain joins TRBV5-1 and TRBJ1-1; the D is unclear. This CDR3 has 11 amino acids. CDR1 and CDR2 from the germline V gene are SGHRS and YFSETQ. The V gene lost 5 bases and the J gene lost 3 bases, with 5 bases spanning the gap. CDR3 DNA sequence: TGCGCCAGCAGGGTGGACACTGAAGCTTTCTTT. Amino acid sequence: CASRVDTEAFF.

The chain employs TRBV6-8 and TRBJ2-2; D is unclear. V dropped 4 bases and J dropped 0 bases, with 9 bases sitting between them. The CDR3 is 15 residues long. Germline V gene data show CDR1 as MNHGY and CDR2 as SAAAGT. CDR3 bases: TGTGCCAGCAGTTTAAAACATCCGAACACCGGGGAGCTGTTTTTT. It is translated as CASSLKHPNTGELFF.

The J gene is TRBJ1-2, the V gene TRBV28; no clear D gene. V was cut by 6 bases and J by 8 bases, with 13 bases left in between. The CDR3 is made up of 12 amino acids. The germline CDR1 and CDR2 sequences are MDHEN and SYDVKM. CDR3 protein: CASRWTDWGYTF. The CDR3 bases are TGTGCCAGCAGATGGACCGACTGGGGCTACACCTTC.

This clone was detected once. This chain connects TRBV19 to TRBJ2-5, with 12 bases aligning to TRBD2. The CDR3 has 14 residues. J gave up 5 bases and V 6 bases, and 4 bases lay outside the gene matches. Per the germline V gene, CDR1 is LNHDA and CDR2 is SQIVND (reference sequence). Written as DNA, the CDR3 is TGTGCCAGTAGGACTAGCGGGAGTGGGGAGACCCAGTACTTC. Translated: CASRTSGSGETQYF.

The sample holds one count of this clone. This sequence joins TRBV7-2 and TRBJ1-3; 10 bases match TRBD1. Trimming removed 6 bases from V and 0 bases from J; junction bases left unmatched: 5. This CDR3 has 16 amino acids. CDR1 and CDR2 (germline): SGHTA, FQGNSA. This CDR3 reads CASRETGGASGNTIYF. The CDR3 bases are TGTGCCAGCAGGGAGACAGGGGGCGCCTCTGGAAACACCATATATTTT. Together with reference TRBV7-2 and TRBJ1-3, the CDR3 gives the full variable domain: GAGVSQSPSNKVTEKGKDVELRCDPISGHTALYWYRQSLGQGLEFLIYFQGNSAPDKSGLPSDRFSAERTGGSVSTLTIQRTQQEDSAVYLCASRETGGASGNTIYFGEGSWLTVV.

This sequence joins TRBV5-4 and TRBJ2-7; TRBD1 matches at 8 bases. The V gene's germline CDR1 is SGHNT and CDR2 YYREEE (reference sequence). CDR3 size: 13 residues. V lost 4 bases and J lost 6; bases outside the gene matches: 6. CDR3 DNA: TGTGCCAGCAGCCTTGGACAGGGTCGCGAGCAGTACTTC. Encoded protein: CASSLGQGREQYF.